This T cell receptor (beta chain) stems from a study of blood T cell repertoires in COVID-19. Study information: Whether acute or convalescent, the COVID-19 samples came from the United States, Italy and Spain.

Original processing notes: Using reference gene primer amplification, nucleated cell counts were estimated. Repertoires were generated with immunoSEQ multiplex PCR, while TCRdb's copy carries only in-frame clones and drops some. D and trimming were read from the DNA, whereas the V and J calls and clone size are those reported in that table. The data hold 360,000 or so clones, with around nine tenths observed a single time. V gave up 3 bases and J gave up 1 base; unmatched junction bases: 6. The CDR3 extends over 16 amino acids. Germline loops: CDR1 SGHNT, CDR2 YYREEE (reference sequence). Patients in Seattle were enrolled during active infection, then followed longitudinally.

The source of this sequence is a woman aged 55-69 years with COVID-19, enrolled during active disease. The chain uses TRBV5-4 and TRBJ2-4; 8 bases match TRBD2. The sequenced sample was peripheral blood. DNA for the CDR3: TGTGCCAGCAGCTGGGGCGGCGGGGGGGCCAAAAACATTCAGTACTTC. Amino acids: CASSWGGGGAKNIQYF.